A single TCR beta chain is shown here with its context. Antigen specificity is unknown. This sample stems from a study of cytomegalovirus exposure and HLA in healthy donors. General observations from the study: One variant, a missense change in DCLRE1C, was linked in a later analysis to TCR beta V- and J-gene trimming. Both high specificity and high sensitivity reportedly marked the classifier's diagnosis of cytomegalovirus status.

PCR used 60 Vbeta primers and 13 Jbeta primers. Here immunoSEQ multiplex PCR was the method, and the copy in TCRdb shows in-frame clones only, minus some. Seen here are 200,000 or so clones, roughly four fifths observed once, and the top ten hold roughly 0.1%. Donors had nominal health at sampling but likely had unrecorded immune exposures. J gave up 0 bases and V 6 bases, and 10 bases lay outside the gene matches. This CDR3 region has 17 residues. The germline gives CDR1 SNHLY, CDR2 FYNNEI. The sample was PBMCs. This receptor was obtained from a boy between 2 and 10 years old in good health and CMV-seronegative. The chain links TRBV2 to TRBJ1-4; TRBD1 matches 7 bases. DNA for the CDR3: TGTGCCAGCAGGAGACTCAGACAGGGCCCAACTAATGAAAAACTGTTTTTT. This translates into CASRRLRQGPTNEKLFF.